Below are 29 T cell receptor beta chains sequenced from a single sample in a study of cytomegalovirus exposure and HLA in healthy donors. PCR involved 60 Vbeta and 13 Jbeta primers. The table came from immunoSEQ multiplex PCR; TCRdb's copy has only in-frame clones and leaves some out. The sample shows 150,000 or so clones, 76% of them seen only once. Sequenced sample: PBMCs. The receptors were gathered from a female donor in good health and CMV-seronegative.

CDR3 DNA sequence: TGTGCCAGCACCACCGCCAGCGGGTCGAGCAATGAGCAGTTCTTC. This codes for CASTTASGSSNEQFF. This rearrangement joins TRBV6-1 to TRBJ2-1, with a possible D match to TRBD2 (6 bases). V lost 7 bases and J lost 6, with 19 bases in between. This CDR3 contains 15 residues. Looked up from germline, CDR1 is MNHNS and CDR2 is SASEGT.

The chain is built from TRBV5-4 and TRBJ2-2; TRBD1 might be the D (5 bases). CDR3 length: 16 amino acids. The V end lost 4 bases, the J end lost 2 bases, and 15 bases lay between the germline ends. Germline CDR1 SGHNT, CDR2 YYREEE (reference sequence). The CDR3 here is CASSQGFKTNTGELFF. The CDR3 DNA sequence: TGTGCCAGCAGCCAGGGTTTCAAGACAAACACCGGGGAGCTGTTTTTT.

This clone was seen once. V is TRBV7-9 and J is TRBJ2-7, with 9 positions matching TRBD2. Per germline, CDR1 SEHNR and CDR2 FQNEAQ (reference sequence). The CDR3 sequence is 15 residues long. Trimming cost V 6 bases and J 4 bases; bases outside gene matches: 10. The chain's CDR3 is CASSRGGGAGYEQYF. The CDR3 region has the DNA TGTGCCAGCAGTAGGGGCGGGGGGGCCGGGTACGAGCAGTACTTC.

This chain joins TRBV27 and TRBJ2-1; 12 positions agree with TRBD2. V trimming: 5 bases; J trimming: 4 bases; junction bases outside the gene matches: 15. Germline V gene sequence: CDR1 MNHEY, CDR2 SMNVEV (reference sequence). The CDR3 has 19 amino acids. The CDR3 loop is CASSRRTSGTLSPYNEQFF. The CDR3 DNA follows: TGTGCCAGCAGTCGCCGGACTAGCGGGACCCTATCGCCTTACAATGAGCAGTTCTTC.

The genes are TRBV7-3 and TRBJ2-1, with 7 bases aligning to TRBD2. The CDR3 has 17 amino acids. After removal of 0 bases from V and 0 bases from J, the junction contained 5 bases not matched to a gene. The germline V gene has CDR1 SGHTA and CDR2 FQGTGA. The CDR3 DNA is TGTGCCAGCAGCTTAACGGGGACTACCTCCTCCTACAATGAGCAGTTCTTC. It codes for CASSLTGTTSSYNEQFF.

The CDR3 reads CSAATGSVAKNIQYF. CDR3 nucleotide sequence: TGCAGCGCCGCGACCGGGTCGGTAGCCAAAAACATTCAGTACTTC. The rearrangement uses TRBV29-1 and TRBJ2-4; D unresolved. V was cut by 7 bases and J by 0 bases, with 16 bases left in between. The germline gives CDR1 SQVTM, CDR2 ANQGSEA. The CDR3 has 15 amino acids. Full variable domain (missing parts from reference TRBV29-1 and TRBJ2-4): SAVISQKPSRDICQRGTSLTIQCQVDSQVTMMFWYRQQPGQSLTLIATANQGSEATYESGFVIDKFPISRPNLTFSTLTVSNMSPEDSSIYLCSAATGSVAKNIQYFGAGTRLSVL.

This clone was counted only a few times. This sequence joins TRBV11-2 and TRBJ2-3, with 10 bases aligning to TRBD2. The V and J ends lost 5 bases and 5 bases, in that order; junction bases with no gene match: 13. The germline gives CDR1 SGHAT, CDR2 FQNNGV. This CDR3 region has 17 residues. CDR3 in DNA: TGTGCCAGCAGCGCCCGTGTTGGATCTAGCGGGGGAGATACGCAGTATTTT. Translation gives CASSARVGSSGGDTQYF.

This chain links TRBV7-2 with TRBJ1-5; 7 bases map to TRBD1. CDR3 length: 14 amino acids. Per the germline V gene, CDR1 is SGHTA and CDR2 is FQGNSA. Losses at the gene ends were 5 bases for V and 6 bases for J; bases not matched to a gene: 7. The CDR3 is CASSADRVGQPQHF. For the CDR3, the DNA is TGTGCCAGCAGCGCCGACAGGGTAGGTCAGCCCCAGCATTTT.

The chain has TRBV7-9 and TRBJ2-5; the D gene is possibly TRBD2 (5 bases). Germline CDR1 and CDR2: SEHNR and FQNEAQ (reference sequence). Between the trimmed V and J ends, which lost 4 bases and 5 bases, there was a span of 14 bases. The CDR3 has 14 residues. The CDR3: CASSSTVEVETQYF. The DNA of the CDR3 is TGTGCCAGCAGCTCCACTGTGGAGGTTGAGACCCAGTACTTC.

The chain couples TRBV9 to TRBJ1-1, with 11 bases aligning to TRBD1. The CDR3 length is 13 residues. J lost 10 bases, V lost 6 bases, and 8 bases had no gene match. Germline V lookup: CDR1 SGDLS, CDR2 YYNGEE. The CDR3 spells CASTSGTGGLAFF. Written as DNA, the CDR3 is TGTGCCAGCACCAGTGGGACAGGGGGATTAGCTTTCTTT.

V gene TRBV7-9 combines with J gene TRBJ2-7, with a tentative D call TRBD1 (5 bases). The CDR3 loop spans 14 amino acids. In germline, CDR1 is SEHNR, CDR2 FQNEAQ (reference sequence). The V end lost 5 bases, the J end lost 6 bases, and 17 bases lay between the germline ends. CDR3 amino acids: CASSPRQGLREQYF. Here the CDR3 DNA reads TGTGCCAGCAGCCCACGGCAGGGATTGCGCGAGCAGTACTTC.

V and J are TRBV7-9 and TRBJ2-5; TRBD1 aligns across 7 bases. This CDR3 is 13 amino acids long. The trim removed 6 bases at V and 1 base at J, leaving 2 bases unmatched. Germline values: CDR1 SEHNR, CDR2 FQNEAQ (reference sequence). The CDR3 DNA is TGTGCCAGCAGTGGGACAGTCCAAGAGACCCAGTACTTC. It encodes CASSGTVQETQYF.

The rearrangement joins TRBV18 to TRBJ1-2; no reliable D call. Germline CDR1 and CDR2: KGHSH and LQKENI. V lost 2 bases to trimming and J lost 2 bases, with 12 bases between them. This CDR3 spans 15 amino acids. DNA of the CDR3: TGTGCCAGCTCACCAAGGCTCGAGGCCAACTATGGCTACACCTTC. Its translation: CASSPRLEANYGYTF.

This clone was seen a single time. The chain couples TRBV7-9 to TRBJ2-5, with 11 bases matching TRBD1. The germline V gene has CDR1 SEHNR and CDR2 FQNEAQ (reference sequence). The CDR3 totals 15 residues. V was pared by 4 bases and J by 5 bases, with 6 bases of the junction left unmatched. CDR3: CASSSGQGAWETQYF. In DNA, the CDR3 is TGTGCCAGCAGCTCCGGACAGGGGGCGTGGGAGACCCAGTACTTC.

For this clone: Mismatch with germline at one junction end may stem from a read error. The chain uses TRBV7-3 and TRBJ2-1; 13 bases agree with TRBD2. Germline V gene lookup returns CDR1 SGHTA and CDR2 FQGTGA. The CDR3 extends over 16 amino acids. The CDR3 nucleotides read TGTGTCAGCAGCTTAAGGACTAGCGGGGGAAGCAATGAGCAGTTCTTC. The encoded protein is CVSSLRTSGGSNEQFF.

The V gene is TRBV18, the J gene TRBJ2-5, with D unresolved. Germline V gene data show CDR1 as KGHSH and CDR2 as LQKENI. V lost 3 bases, J lost 5 bases, and 13 bases lay in between. The CDR3 runs 14 residues. For the CDR3, the DNA is TGTGCCAGCTCACCGAGAAGCTTATGGGAGACCCAGTACTTC. As protein: CASSPRSLWETQYF.

The J gene is TRBJ1-1, the V gene TRBV28, with 7 bases identical to TRBD1. Germline V gene lookup returns CDR1 MDHEN and CDR2 SYDVKM. There are 15 residues in the CDR3. J lost 1 base, V lost 5 bases, and 7 bases had no gene match. The CDR3 DNA sequence: TGTGCCAGCAGTCCGACAGGGCCCAGGAACACTGAAGCTTTCTTT. Translation gives CASSPTGPRNTEAFF.

The rearrangement uses TRBV5-4 and TRBJ2-7, with D possibly matching TRBD2 (5 bases). V lost 0 bases and J lost 2, with 9 bases in between. This CDR3 region has 14 residues. Looked up from germline, CDR1 is SGHNT and CDR2 is YYREEE (reference sequence). DNA for the CDR3: TGTGCCAGCAGCTTGGACGAGGGAGCCTACGAGCAGTACTTC. It encodes CASSLDEGAYEQYF.

The chain links TRBV7-2 to TRBJ2-7; D remains ambiguous. CDR1 is SGHTA and CDR2 is FQGNSA in the germline V gene. V lost 3 bases and J 1 base, leaving 7 bases between the germline ends. This CDR3 has 13 amino acids. In DNA, the CDR3 is TGTGCCAGCAGCTTGCCACAGTCCTACGAGCAGTACTTC. Translated, it gives CASSLPQSYEQYF.

V usage is TRBV2 and J usage is TRBJ1-5; D is perhaps TRBD1 (5 bases). The V end lost 6 bases, the J end lost 2 bases, and 8 bases lay between the germline ends. The CDR3 runs 13 residues. The germline CDR1 and CDR2 sequences are SNHLY and FYNNEI. This CDR3 is CASRTEGNQPQHF. The CDR3 DNA is TGTGCCAGCAGGACAGAGGGCAATCAGCCCCAGCATTTT.

V is TRBV7-8 and J is TRBJ2-3; 7 bases are a match to TRBD2. The length of the CDR3 is 16 residues. Germline CDR1 and CDR2: SGHVS and FQNEAQ. V lost 5 bases, J lost 2 bases, and 10 bases stayed unmatched. The CDR3 spells CASSLGVLASTDTQYF. The CDR3 DNA sequence: TGTGCCAGCAGCCTAGGAGTACTAGCGTCCACAGATACGCAGTATTTT.

In this sample, this clone turned up a few times. The chain employs TRBV30 and TRBJ2-7, with 9 bases that match TRBD2. From germline, CDR1 is GTSNPN and CDR2 SVGIG (reference sequence). This CDR3 is 15 amino acids long. The V segment lost 4 bases and the J segment 2 bases; nucleotides outside the gene matches: 9. The CDR3, as DNA: TGTGCCTGGACGCCCCCCTTAGCGGGGGCCTACGAGCAGTACTTC. This sequence encodes CAWTPPLAGAYEQYF.

This chain links TRBV11-1 with TRBJ2-7; D is unclear. Germline V lookup: CDR1 SGHAT, CDR2 FQDESV (reference sequence). V dropped 5 bases and J dropped 3 bases, with 11 bases sitting between them. The CDR3 length is 13 residues. This CDR3 reads CASSQVEGYEQYF. CDR3 coding DNA: TGTGCCAGCAGCCAGGTGGAAGGCTACGAGCAGTACTTC. Full variable domain (missing parts from reference TRBV11-1 and TRBJ2-7): EAEVAQSPRYKITEKSQAVAFWCDPISGHATLYWYRQILGQGPELLVQFQDESVVDDSQLPKDRFSAERLKGVDSTLKIQPAELGDSAMYLCASSQVEGYEQYFGPGTRLTVT.

The J gene is TRBJ2-3, the V gene TRBV4-1, with D possibly TRBD1 on 6 matching bases. The CDR3 is 18 amino acids. The V end lost 4 bases, the J end lost 9 bases, and 29 bases lay between the germline ends. From germline, CDR1 is MGHRA and CDR2 YSYEKL. In DNA form, the CDR3 reads TGCGCCAGCAGCCGATCGGACAGTTCAGGGCATCAGGGAGACACGCAGTATTTT. It translates to CASSRSDSSGHQGDTQYF.

The chain recombines TRBV4-3 with TRBJ2-7; D not resolved. Trimming took 1 base from V and 2 from J, leaving 12 bases between them. CDR1 LGHNA and CDR2 YSLEER come from the germline V gene. The CDR3 loop spans 15 amino acids. CDR3 nucleotide sequence: TGCGCCAGCAGCCAAGTTATTAGCCCCACCTACGAGCAGTACTTC. This translates into CASSQVISPTYEQYF.

The chain couples TRBV18 to TRBJ1-2; D gene uncertain. Germline lookup yields CDR1 KGHSH and CDR2 LQKENI. There are 15 residues in the CDR3. V was shortened by 3 bases and J by 0 bases, with 11 bases between the two germline ends. CDR3 region: CASSPIGTANYGYTF. For the CDR3, the DNA is TGTGCCAGCTCACCTATCGGCACAGCTAACTATGGCTACACCTTC.

The gene calls are TRBV28 and TRBJ2-5; 7 nucleotides agree with TRBD1. There are 16 residues in the CDR3. From germline, CDR1 is MDHEN and CDR2 SYDVKM. The junction had 12 bases not matched to a gene; V was cut back by 4 bases and J by 4 bases. CDR3 protein: CASSSPGQNFRETQYF. The CDR3 DNA reads as TGTGCCAGCAGTTCGCCGGGACAGAATTTCCGAGAGACCCAGTACTTC.

This clone was detected only once. This rearrangement joins TRBV28 to TRBJ1-2; TRBD1 matches 9 bases. J lost 12 bases, V lost 5 bases, and 7 bases had no gene match. Germline loops: CDR1 MDHEN, CDR2 SYDVKM. The CDR3 runs 12 residues. Here the CDR3 reads CASSGQGRSNTF. The CDR3 DNA reads as TGTGCCAGCAGTGGACAGGGGAGGTCCAACACCTTC.

This rearrangement joins TRBV29-1 to TRBJ1-2; maybe TRBD1 (5 bases). Trimming cost V 5 bases and J 2 bases, with 6 bases left between them. The CDR3 contains 11 residues. The germline V gene encodes CDR1 SQVTM and CDR2 ANQGSEA. The CDR3 DNA reads as TGCAGCGTTTCAGGGAACTATGGCTACACCTTC. Residues: CSVSGNYGYTF.